This TCR beta chain is drawn from a study of T cell changes during pregnancy in multiple sclerosis. The method was immunoSEQ multiplex PCR; TCRdb's version includes in-frame clones alone and lacks a portion of them. The data hold roughly 75,000 clones, with roughly 91% observed a single time. The CDR3 covers 12 residues. Trimming removed 7 bases from V and 5 bases from J, with 9 bases in between. The V gene's germline CDR1 is MDHEN and CDR2 SYDVKM. The clonotype was recovered from a female donor in good health, enrolled as a control in a pregnancy study. Sequenced here: peripheral blood, sampled after pregnancy. The rearrangement links TRBV28 to TRBJ2-1; maybe TRBD2 (5 bases). Here the CDR3 reads CASKERDNEQFF. The CDR3 DNA reads TGTGCCAGCAAAGAGAGGGACAATGAGCAGTTCTTC.